This T cell receptor beta chain was captured by sequencing in a study of spatial heterogeneity in lung cancer. CDR3 size: 18 residues. Stated time point: sample taken at primary tumor resection. Each CDR3 protein gets one entry after TCRdb re-called the 5' RACE reads with MiXCR. The sample has 24,000 or so distinct CDR3 sequences, over 3% seen once. This clonotype was seen repeatedly, ten times or more. The chain carries TRBV21-1 and TRBJ2-5; the table assigns TRBD2, which was not confirmed against the DNA. TRBV21-1 is a pseudogene segment. This TCR came from a female donor with early-stage non-small cell lung cancer. The source was PBMCs, collected at surgery. CDR3 DNA: TGTGCCAGCAGCAAAGCGCTGTTACTAGCGGGAATTCAAGAGACCCAGTACTTC. This translates into CASSKALLLAGIQETQYF.